This TCR beta chain is drawn from a study of human T cells and chemical hapten exposure. In the study overall: Diagnoses of alopecia areata, totalis or universalis occurred in mostly female patients.

Methods used by the authors: TCR counts had a median of around 94,000 per sample and spanned roughly 20,000 to 750,000. From the RACE reads, TCRdb called clonotypes with MiXCR, one entry per CDR3 protein. These V and J calls derive from TCRdb rather than the authors' analysis. Among more than 100,000 distinct CDR3 sequences listed, around 10% were seen once. This CDR3 is built from 15 residues. Per the germline V gene, CDR1 is PRHDT and CDR2 is FYEKMQ (reference sequence). V was clipped by 5 bases and J by 4 bases; unmatched bases: 9. The time point was: patch test 3, about 24 weeks after DPC sensitization. Treatment denoted: therapeutic diphenylcyclopropenone sensitization with weekly scalp DPC. The study extracted total RNA from unfractionated whole blood. Points from the study as a whole: In comparison with controls, expanded TCRs gave rise to a significantly larger number of large CDR3 similarity clusters.

This clonotype was counted only a few times. Its antigen remains unidentified. This TCR was sampled from a woman aged 45-60 years with alopecia areata. Some clones in this sample may be carry-over from other donors' samples. V gene TRBV13 combines with J gene TRBJ2-5; TRBD1 matches at 8 bases. The specimen comprised whole blood, sampled in connection with sensitization to the hapten diphenylcyclopropenone (DPC). For the CDR3, the DNA is TGTGCCAGCAGCCCCGACAGGGGCTCTGGAGAGACCCAGTACTTC. Translation gives CASSPDRGSGETQYF.